The entry below gives a single TCR beta chain sequence along with its context. This specimen belongs to a study of blood T cell repertoires in COVID-19. Turning to the study itself: COVID-19 samples, acute and convalescent, were from the United States, Italy and Spain. Sample material is recorded as cDNA or gDNA derived from T cells, B-cell-depleted T cells, or PBMCs.

The CDR3 has 15 amino acids. The germline V gene has CDR1 MNHEY and CDR2 SVGEGT. Unmatched junction bases numbered 8, after V lost 5 bases and J lost 5 bases. Here immunoSEQ multiplex PCR was the method, and the copy in TCRdb shows in-frame clones only, minus some. The data hold about 270,000 clones, with approximately 90% observed a single time. Adults between roughly 18 and 89 years of age took part from fewer than 30 US areas. Cohort 3 recovery required two negative PCRs, clearance, or symptom resolution. The V and J genes are TRBV6-2 or TRBV6-3 and TRBJ1-4, with 7 positions matching TRBD1. Material: PBMCs or T cells enriched from blood (not recorded which). The receptor comes from a woman aged 50 to 60 who had recovered from COVID-19. This CDR3 is CASSDNDRENEKLFF. The CDR3 DNA sequence: TGTGCCAGCAGTGACAATGACAGGGAGAATGAAAAACTGTTTTTT.